The clone carrying this T cell receptor (beta chain) was observed a few times. Its antigen is as yet unknown. cDNA reverse transcribed from extracted RNA served as the sequencing template. The protocol was immunoSEQ multiplex PCR, while the TCRdb copy is restricted to in-frame clones and leaves out a portion. The table records about 76,000 clones, around 60% of them present only once. The germline V gene encodes CDR1 MRHNA and CDR2 SNTAGT. The CDR3 has 13 residues. The V end was cut by 6 bases, the J end by 3 bases, with 11 bases between. This record comes from a study of CD8+ T cells in alopecia areata. Looking at the study overall: Treated individuals took tofacitinib by mouth, 5 to 10 mg twice daily.

Study-wide points: With tofacitinib ongoing, many expanded lesional clones persisted in both scalp and blood.

Treatment indicated: oral pan-JAK inhibitor, 5-10 mg twice daily. The source material was CD8+ T cells sorted from blood, sampled at week 24, from a patient treated with tofacitinib. This TCR was recovered from a human donor with alopecia areata. The chain has TRBV6-4 and TRBJ1-1; no clear D gene. This CDR3 is CASSEEAYTEAFF. In DNA, the CDR3 is TGTGCCAGCAGCGAGGAGGCTTACACTGAAGCTTTCTTT.